Listed below are T cell receptor beta chains from one sample, sequenced in a study of identical twins. MiXCR, applied by TCRdb to the 5' RACE reads, yields one record per CDR3 protein. The sample yields about 890,000 distinct CDR3 sequences, about 12% seen once. This sample also belongs to another study, concerning yellow fever vaccine responses in identical twins.

The sequencing sample was made of PBMCs. The origin of the receptors is a woman aged 18-29 years in good health. Each CDR3 is given with its conserved first and last residue. D genes are given only for firm matches. The size entry is marked missing in some rows and otherwise reads once, few, many or a size class.

v_call	j_call	clone_size	d_call	cdr3_aa	cdr3_nt
TRBV2	TRBJ2-2	many	NA	CASWETGELFF	TGTGCCAGCTGGGAGACCGGGGAGCTGTTTTTT
TRBV5-1	TRBJ2-4	NA	NA	CASSLVPRASLAKNIQYF	TGCGCCAGCAGCTTGGTTCCCAGGGCAAGCCTAGCCAAAAACATTCAGTACTTC
TRBV18	TRBJ2-7	few	NA	CASSPGVDREQYF	TGTGCCAGCTCACCAGGGGTAGACCGGGAGCAGTACTTC
TRBV10-3	TRBJ2-1	few	TRBD2	CAISERPGTSGRFPYNEQFF	TGTGCCATCAGTGAGAGGCCAGGGACTAGCGGGAGGTTCCCCTACAATGAGCAGTTCTTC
TRBV2	TRBJ2-7	NA	TRBD2	CASSGTSGLSYEQYF	TGTGCCAGCAGTGGAACTAGCGGGCTCTCCTACGAGCAGTACTTC
TRBV29-1	TRBJ2-6	NA	NA	CSVESERGANVLTF	TGCAGCGTTGAAAGTGAGCGCGGGGCCAACGTCCTGACTTTC
TRBV5-1	TRBJ1-4	few	TRBD1	CASSSGTGNEEKLFF	TGCGCCAGCAGCTCCGGGACAGGCAATGAAGAAAAACTGTTTTTT
TRBV27	TRBJ2-1	NA	NA	CASSGVGSGVSANEQFF	TGTGCCAGCAGCGGAGTAGGGTCGGGAGTTAGCGCGAATGAGCAGTTCTTC
TRBV20-1	TRBJ2-1	NA	NA	CSARDRRDNEQFF	TGCAGTGCTAGAGATAGGCGAGACAATGAGCAGTTCTTC
TRBV7-9	TRBJ2-1	many	NA	CASSLSLHEQFF	TGTGCCAGCAGCTTAAGTTTGCATGAGCAGTTCTTC
TRBV5-4	TRBJ2-3	NA	NA	CAISLGPDTQYF	TGTGCCATCAGCCTAGGCCCAGATACGCAGTATTTT
TRBV4-1	TRBJ1-1	few	TRBD1	CASSPRQGSGAFF	TGCGCCAGCAGCCCGAGACAGGGGTCGGGAGCTTTCTTT
TRBV20-1	TRBJ2-1	many	TRBD2	CSAIAGGYFEQFF	TGCAGTGCGATAGCGGGAGGGTACTTTGAGCAGTTCTTC
TRBV6-2/TRBV6-3	TRBJ2-2	few	TRBD2	CASSLDPAGGYTGELFF	TGTGCCAGCAGTTTGGACCCAGCGGGAGGTTACACCGGGGAGCTGTTTTTT
TRBV7-8	TRBJ2-5	few	NA	CASSLGGRMETQYF	TGTGCCAGCAGCCTAGGGGGAAGGATGGAGACCCAGTACTTC
TRBV27	TRBJ2-1	NA	TRBD2	CASSFLVGASGSSYNEQFF	TGTGCCAGCAGTTTCCTCGTTGGGGCTAGCGGGAGCTCCTACAATGAGCAGTTCTTC
TRBV7-6	TRBJ2-2	once	NA	CASSSVTGELFF	TGTGCCAGCAGCTCGGTTACCGGGGAGCTGTTTTTT
TRBV10-3	TRBJ1-5	many	NA	CAISDRESNQPQHF	TGTGCCATCAGTGACAGGGAAAGCAATCAGCCCCAGCATTTT
TRBV11-2	TRBJ2-5	NA	NA	CASSPLAGLQETQYF	TGTGCCAGCAGCCCCCTGGCAGGGCTCCAAGAGACCCAGTACTTC
TRBV6-5	TRBJ1-2	few	NA	CASSYSVAGARYGYTF	TGTGCCAGCAGTTACTCCGTGGCCGGGGCTCGGTATGGCTACACCTTC
TRBV5-1	TRBJ1-2	NA	TRBD1	CASSGKTGEGHGYTF	TGCGCCAGCAGCGGAAAGACAGGGGAGGGACATGGCTACACCTTC
TRBV28	TRBJ1-4	few	TRBD1	CASSLLSGRDRVNEKLFF	TGTGCCAGCAGTTTATTATCGGGAAGAGACAGGGTTAATGAAAAACTGTTTTTT
TRBV10-2	TRBJ1-6	few	NA	CASSESLGNDSPLHF	TGCGCCAGCAGTGAGTCATTAGGGAACGATTCACCCCTCCACTTT
TRBV3-1	TRBJ2-5	NA	TRBD1	CASSQPIRDRAKTQYF	TGTGCCAGCAGCCAACCAATCCGGGACAGGGCAAAGACCCAGTACTTC
TRBV20-1	TRBJ2-1	NA	NA	CSAKTEYNEQFF	TGCAGTGCCAAGACAGAGTACAATGAGCAGTTCTTC